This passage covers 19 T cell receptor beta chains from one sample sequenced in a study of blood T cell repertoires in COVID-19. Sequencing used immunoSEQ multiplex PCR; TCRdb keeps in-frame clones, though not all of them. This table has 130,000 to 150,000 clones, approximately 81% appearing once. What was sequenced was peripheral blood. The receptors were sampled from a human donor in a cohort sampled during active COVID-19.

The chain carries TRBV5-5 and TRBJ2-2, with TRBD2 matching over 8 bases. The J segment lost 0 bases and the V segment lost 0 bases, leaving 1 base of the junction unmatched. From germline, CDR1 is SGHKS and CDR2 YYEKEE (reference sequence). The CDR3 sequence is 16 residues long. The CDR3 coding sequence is TGTGCCAGCAGCTTGGTAGCGGGGACGAACACCGGGGAGCTGTTTTTT. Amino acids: CASSLVAGTNTGELFF.

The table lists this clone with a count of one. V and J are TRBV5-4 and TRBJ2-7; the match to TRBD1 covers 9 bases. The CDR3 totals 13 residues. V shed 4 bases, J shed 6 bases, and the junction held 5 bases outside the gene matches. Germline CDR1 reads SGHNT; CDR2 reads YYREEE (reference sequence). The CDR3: CASSGLDRGEQYF. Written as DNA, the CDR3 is TGTGCCAGCAGCGGATTGGACAGGGGCGAGCAGTACTTC. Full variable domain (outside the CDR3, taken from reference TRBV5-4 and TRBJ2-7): ETGVTQSPTHLIKTRGQQVTLRCSSQSGHNTVSWYQQALGQGPQFIFQYYREEENGRGNFPPRFSGLQFPNYSSELNVNALELDDSALYLCASSGLDRGEQYFGPGTRLTVT.

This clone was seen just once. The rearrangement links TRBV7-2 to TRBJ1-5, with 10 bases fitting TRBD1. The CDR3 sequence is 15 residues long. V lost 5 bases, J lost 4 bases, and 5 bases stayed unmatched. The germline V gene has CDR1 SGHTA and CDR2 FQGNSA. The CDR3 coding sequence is TGTGCCAGCAGCCTGGGGACAGGGGCGAATCAGCCCCAGCATTTT. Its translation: CASSLGTGANQPQHF.

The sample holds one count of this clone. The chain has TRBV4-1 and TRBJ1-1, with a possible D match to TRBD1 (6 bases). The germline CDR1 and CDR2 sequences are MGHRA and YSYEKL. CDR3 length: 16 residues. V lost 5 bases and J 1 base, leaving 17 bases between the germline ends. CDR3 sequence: CASSSIWDTSNTEAFF. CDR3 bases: TGCGCCAGCAGCTCCATTTGGGACACCTCGAACACTGAAGCTTTCTTT.

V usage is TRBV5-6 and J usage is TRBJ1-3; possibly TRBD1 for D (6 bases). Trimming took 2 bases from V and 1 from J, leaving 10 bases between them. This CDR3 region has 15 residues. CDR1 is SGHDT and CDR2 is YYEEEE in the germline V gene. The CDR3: CASSFGGASGNTIYF. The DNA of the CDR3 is TGTGCCAGCAGCTTCGGGGGGGCATCTGGAAACACCATATATTTT.

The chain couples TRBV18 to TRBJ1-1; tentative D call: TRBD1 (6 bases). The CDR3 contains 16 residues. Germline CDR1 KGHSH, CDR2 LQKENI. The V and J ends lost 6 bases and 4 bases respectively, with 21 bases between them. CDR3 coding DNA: TGTGCCAGCTCGCTAAGTGGGGGGGCTCGGAGCACTGAAGCTTTCTTT. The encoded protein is CASSLSGGARSTEAFF.

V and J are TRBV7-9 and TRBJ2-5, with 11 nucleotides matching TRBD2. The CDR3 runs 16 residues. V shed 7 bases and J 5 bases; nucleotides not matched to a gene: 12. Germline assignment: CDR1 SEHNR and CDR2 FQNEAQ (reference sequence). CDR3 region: CASTPGLAVLGETQYF. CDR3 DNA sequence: TGTGCCAGCACCCCGGGACTAGCGGTTCTTGGGGAGACCCAGTACTTC.

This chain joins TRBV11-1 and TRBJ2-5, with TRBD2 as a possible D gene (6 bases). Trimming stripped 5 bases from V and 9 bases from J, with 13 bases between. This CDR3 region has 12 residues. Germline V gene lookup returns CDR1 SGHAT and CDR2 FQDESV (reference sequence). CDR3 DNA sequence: TGTGCCAGCAGCCGGGATGCGGGGTCCCAGTACTTC. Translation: CASSRDAGSQYF.

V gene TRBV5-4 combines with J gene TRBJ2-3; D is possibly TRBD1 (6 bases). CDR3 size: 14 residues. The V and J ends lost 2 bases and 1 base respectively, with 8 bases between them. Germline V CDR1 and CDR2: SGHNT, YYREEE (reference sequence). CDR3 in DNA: TGTGCCAGCAGCTTCGAGGGGGGCACAGATACGCAGTATTTT. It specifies CASSFEGGTDTQYF.

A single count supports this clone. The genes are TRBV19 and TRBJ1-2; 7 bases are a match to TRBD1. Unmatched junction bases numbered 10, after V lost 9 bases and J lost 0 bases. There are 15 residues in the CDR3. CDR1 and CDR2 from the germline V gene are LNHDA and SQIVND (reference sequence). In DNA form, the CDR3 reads TGTGCCAGCAGACTGGGACAGCCCGCTAACTATGGCTACACCTTC. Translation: CASRLGQPANYGYTF.

Here the CDR3 reads CASSLEIGREQYF. The DNA of the CDR3 is TGCGCCAGCAGCTTGGAGATAGGGAGAGAGCAGTACTTC. The genes are TRBV5-1 and TRBJ2-7; a weak D match, TRBD2 (5 bases). Trimming stripped 0 bases from V and 7 bases from J, with 11 bases between. The CDR3 runs 13 residues. From germline, CDR1 is SGHRS and CDR2 YFSETQ.

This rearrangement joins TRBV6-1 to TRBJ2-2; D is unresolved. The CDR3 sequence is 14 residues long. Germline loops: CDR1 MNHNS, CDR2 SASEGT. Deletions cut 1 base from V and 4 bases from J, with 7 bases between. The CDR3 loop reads CASSEDGFTGELFF. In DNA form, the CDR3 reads TGTGCCAGCAGTGAAGATGGCTTCACCGGGGAGCTGTTTTTT.

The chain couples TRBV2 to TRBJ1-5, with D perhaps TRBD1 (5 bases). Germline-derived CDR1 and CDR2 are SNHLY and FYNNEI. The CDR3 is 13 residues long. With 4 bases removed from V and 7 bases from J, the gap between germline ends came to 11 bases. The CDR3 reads CASSAGEGQPQHF. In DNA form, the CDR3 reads TGTGCCAGCAGTGCGGGGGAAGGACAGCCCCAGCATTTT.

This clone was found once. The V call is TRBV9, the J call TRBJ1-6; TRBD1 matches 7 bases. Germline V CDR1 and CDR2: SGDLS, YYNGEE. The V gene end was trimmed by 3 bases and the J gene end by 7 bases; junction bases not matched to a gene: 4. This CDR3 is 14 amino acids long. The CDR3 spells CASSAGGQNSPLHF. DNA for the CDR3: TGTGCCAGCAGCGCAGGGGGGCAAAATTCACCCCTCCACTTT.

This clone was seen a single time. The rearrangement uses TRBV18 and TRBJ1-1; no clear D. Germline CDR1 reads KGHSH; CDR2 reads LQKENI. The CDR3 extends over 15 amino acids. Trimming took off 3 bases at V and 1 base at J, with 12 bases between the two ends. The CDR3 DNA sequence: TGTGCCAGCTCACCTGTTACAGTTTCGAACACTGAAGCTTTCTTT. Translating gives CASSPVTVSNTEAFF.

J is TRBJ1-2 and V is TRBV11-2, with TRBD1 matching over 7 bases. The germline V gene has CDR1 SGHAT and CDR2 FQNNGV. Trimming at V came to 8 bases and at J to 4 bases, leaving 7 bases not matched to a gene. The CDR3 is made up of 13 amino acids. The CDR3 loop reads CASGTGASYGYTF. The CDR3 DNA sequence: TGTGCCAGCGGCACAGGGGCCTCCTATGGCTACACCTTC.

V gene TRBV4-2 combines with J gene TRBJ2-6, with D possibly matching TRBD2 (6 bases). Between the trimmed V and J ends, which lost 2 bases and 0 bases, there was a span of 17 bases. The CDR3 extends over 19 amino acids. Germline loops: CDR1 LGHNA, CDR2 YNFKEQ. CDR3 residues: CASSQTPGDGNSGANVLTF. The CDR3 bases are TGTGCCAGCAGCCAAACCCCGGGGGACGGAAACTCTGGGGCCAACGTCCTGACTTTC.

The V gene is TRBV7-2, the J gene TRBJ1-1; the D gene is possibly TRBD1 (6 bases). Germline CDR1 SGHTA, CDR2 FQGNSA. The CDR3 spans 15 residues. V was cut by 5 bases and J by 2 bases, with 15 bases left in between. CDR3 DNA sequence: TGTGCCAGCAGCCCAACCGGACAGAGAAACACTGAAGCTTTCTTT. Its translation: CASSPTGQRNTEAFF.

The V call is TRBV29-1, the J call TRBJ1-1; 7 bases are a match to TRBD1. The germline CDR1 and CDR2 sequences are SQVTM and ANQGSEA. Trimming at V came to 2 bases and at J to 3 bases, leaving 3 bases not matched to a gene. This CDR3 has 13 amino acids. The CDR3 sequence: CSVERDRYTEAFF. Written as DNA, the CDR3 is TGCAGCGTTGAAAGGGACAGATACACTGAAGCTTTCTTT. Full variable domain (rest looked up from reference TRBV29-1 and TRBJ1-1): SAVISQKPSRDICQRGTSLTIQCQVDSQVTMMFWYRQQPGQSLTLIATANQGSEATYESGFVIDKFPISRPNLTFSTLTVSNMSPEDSSIYLCSVERDRYTEAFFGQGTRLTVV.